The 17 T cell receptor beta chains reported below all come from one sample, sequenced in a study of blood T cell repertoires in COVID-19. Assay: immunoSEQ multiplex PCR; the TCRdb copy retains only in-frame clones and omits some. This sample carries more than 150,000 clones, roughly 80% of them seen once, and the ten largest clones take about 14%. Sample: peripheral blood. Receptors originate from a woman of 80 years or more with acute or convalescent COVID-19.

The gene calls are TRBV5-1 and TRBJ2-7, with TRBD2 matching over 12 bases. The CDR3 consists of 14 residues. Germline values: CDR1 SGHRS, CDR2 YFSETQ. The J segment lost 3 bases and the V segment lost 4 bases, leaving 2 bases of the junction unmatched. The CDR3 sequence is CASSRTSGVYEQYF. CDR3 nucleotide sequence: TGCGCCAGCAGCCGGACTAGCGGGGTCTACGAGCAGTACTTC.

The chain couples TRBV19 to TRBJ1-2; 7 nucleotides match TRBD1. The CDR3 contains 15 residues. Germline V gene sequence: CDR1 LNHDA, CDR2 SQIVND (reference sequence). The J segment lost 0 bases and the V segment lost 7 bases, leaving 8 bases of the junction unmatched. DNA for the CDR3: TGTGCCAGTACCCAGACAGGGCCAGCTAACTATGGCTACACCTTC. Translating it yields CASTQTGPANYGYTF.

The chain is built from TRBV3-1 (or the pseudogene TRBV3-2) and TRBJ1-2; D may be TRBD1 (6 bases). Trimming stripped 1 base from V and 9 bases from J, with 9 bases between. The CDR3 sequence is 12 residues long. Germline assignment: CDR1 LGHDT and CDR2 YNNKEL (reference sequence). CDR3 amino acids: CASSQGTGSYTF. The CDR3 bases are TGTGCCAGCAGCCAAGGAACAGGGAGCTACACCTTC.

The V call is TRBV19, the J call TRBJ1-3; D perhaps matches TRBD1 (5 bases). V was pared by 7 bases and J by 6 bases, with 13 bases between. Germline assignment: CDR1 LNHDA and CDR2 SQIVND (reference sequence). The CDR3 loop spans 13 amino acids. The CDR3: CASTGLAVNTIYF. In DNA, the CDR3 is TGTGCCAGTACGGGACTCGCAGTAAACACCATATATTTT.

This sequence joins TRBV6-5 and TRBJ1-1, with D tentatively TRBD1 (6 bases). CDR1 and CDR2 from the germline V gene are MNHEY and SVGAGI. Trimming took off 8 bases at V and 0 bases at J, with 16 bases between the two ends. This CDR3 has 15 residues. CDR3 sequence (DNA): TGTGCCAGCCCTAAATCCACAGGGATGAACACTGAAGCTTTCTTT. It yields the protein CASPKSTGMNTEAFF.

The V call is TRBV7-2, the J call TRBJ2-1, with 8 bases identical to TRBD1. The V segment lost 5 bases and the J segment 8 bases; nucleotides outside the gene matches: 5. Germline V CDR1 and CDR2: SGHTA, FQGNSA. The CDR3 runs to 13 residues. The CDR3 loop reads CASSPTGGYEQFF. CDR3 coding DNA: TGTGCCAGCAGCCCAACAGGGGGTTATGAGCAGTTCTTC.

CDR3 sequence reads: CASSLNRDQPQHF. As DNA, the CDR3 is TGTGCCAGCAGCCTTAACAGGGATCAGCCCCAGCATTTT. The chain couples TRBV6-5 to TRBJ1-5; perhaps TRBD1 as D (6 bases). The germline gives CDR1 MNHEY, CDR2 SVGAGI. V gave up 6 bases and J gave up 5 bases, with 11 bases separating them. This CDR3 spans 13 amino acids.

The chain joins TRBV4-2 to TRBJ2-7; D is possibly TRBD2 (5 bases). The CDR3 runs to 14 residues. V lost 5 bases to trimming and J lost 0 bases, with 11 bases between them. Germline V gene lookup returns CDR1 LGHNA and CDR2 YNFKEQ. CDR3 bases: TGTGCCAGCAGCTTCCGTGGGAGCTCCTACGAGCAGTACTTC. Protein product: CASSFRGSSYEQYF.

This CDR3 reads CASSDGQGVIGELFF. The DNA of the CDR3 is TGCGCCAGCAGTGACGGACAGGGTGTTATCGGGGAGCTGTTTTTT. The rearrangement joins TRBV10-1 to TRBJ2-2, with TRBD1 identical over 8 bases. The CDR3 has 15 residues. The V gene end was trimmed by 3 bases and the J gene end by 7 bases; junction bases not matched to a gene: 7. Germline CDR1 is WNHNN and CDR2 is SYGVQD (reference sequence).

This chain connects TRBV6-5 to TRBJ1-1; TRBD1 matches 11 bases. CDR3 size: 12 residues. The trim removed 9 bases at V and 8 bases at J, leaving 5 bases unmatched. The germline gives CDR1 MNHEY, CDR2 SVGAGI. The CDR3 is CASEDRGREAFF. The DNA for the CDR3 is TGTGCCAGTGAGGACAGGGGGCGCGAAGCTTTCTTT.

This chain connects TRBV5-1 to TRBJ2-3; TRBD1 matches at 8 bases. The ends lost 5 bases at V and 2 bases at J; junction bases unmatched: 4. The V gene's germline CDR1 is SGHRS and CDR2 YFSETQ. The CDR3 has 14 residues. The CDR3 DNA follows: TGCGCCAGCAGGTTACAGGGGGACACAGATACGCAGTATTTT. Residues: CASRLQGDTDTQYF.

With regard to this clone: The junction differs from germline at one of its ends, possibly a read error. DNA for the CDR3: TGTGCTAGCAGCTTAGTTGGGCCCGCACACTCTGGAAACACCATATATTTT. Protein: CASSLVGPAHSGNTIYF. V usage is TRBV7-7 and J usage is TRBJ1-3; no reliable D call. The germline V gene encodes CDR1 SSHAT and CDR2 FNYEAQ (reference sequence). This CDR3 contains 17 residues.

V gene TRBV6-6 combines with J gene TRBJ2-7, with D uncertain. The V end lost 6 bases, the J end lost 6 bases, and 12 bases lay between the germline ends. Germline-derived CDR1 and CDR2 are MNHNY and SVGAGI (reference sequence). This CDR3 is built from 12 residues. The CDR3 reads CASSNRLREQYF. CDR3 nucleotides: TGTGCCAGCAGCAACCGACTTCGCGAGCAGTACTTC.

This chain connects TRBV28 to TRBJ2-7; 8 nucleotides agree with TRBD1. The germline gives CDR1 MDHEN, CDR2 SYDVKM. There are 14 residues in the CDR3. After removal of 1 base from V and 5 bases from J, the junction contained 4 bases not matched to a gene. CDR3 in DNA: TGTGCCAGCAGTTTATCAGGGGGCGGGAACGAGCAGTACTTC. It translates to CASSLSGGGNEQYF.

The gene calls are TRBV5-1 and TRBJ1-1; D is unresolved. The germline V gene has CDR1 SGHRS and CDR2 YFSETQ. The germline V and J ends were trimmed by 5 bases and 4 bases, with 12 bases remaining between them. There are 13 residues in the CDR3. Here the CDR3 DNA reads TGCGCCAGCAGTTCAGAGGGTAGCACTGAAGCTTTCTTT. This encodes CASSSEGSTEAFF.

A few counts support this clone. The chain has TRBV7-2 and TRBJ2-1; 12 bases are a match to TRBD1. CDR1 is SGHTA and CDR2 is FQGNSA in the germline V gene. Trimming removed 6 bases from V and 7 bases from J; junction bases left unmatched: 16. The CDR3 is 18 amino acids. The CDR3 sequence: CASSPSPGTGGAVNEQFF. DNA for the CDR3: TGTGCCAGCAGTCCTTCCCCCGGGACAGGGGGCGCGGTTAATGAGCAGTTCTTC. Filled out from reference TRBV7-2 and TRBJ2-1, the complete variable domain reads GAGVSQSPSNKVTEKGKDVELRCDPISGHTALYWYRQSLGQGLEFLIYFQGNSAPDKSGLPSDRFSAERTGGSVSTLTIQRTQQEDSAVYLCASSPSPGTGGAVNEQFFGPGTRLTVL.

This chain links TRBV7-6 with TRBJ2-1; 7 bases are shared with TRBD2. This CDR3 has 16 residues. The germline V gene has CDR1 SGHVS and CDR2 FNYEAQ. Germline trimming cut 5 bases from V and 3 bases from J; bases unmatched to any gene: 10. CDR3 in amino acids: CASSAMRGSVYNEQFF. As DNA, the CDR3 is TGTGCCAGCAGCGCGATGCGGGGGTCCGTCTACAATGAGCAGTTCTTC.